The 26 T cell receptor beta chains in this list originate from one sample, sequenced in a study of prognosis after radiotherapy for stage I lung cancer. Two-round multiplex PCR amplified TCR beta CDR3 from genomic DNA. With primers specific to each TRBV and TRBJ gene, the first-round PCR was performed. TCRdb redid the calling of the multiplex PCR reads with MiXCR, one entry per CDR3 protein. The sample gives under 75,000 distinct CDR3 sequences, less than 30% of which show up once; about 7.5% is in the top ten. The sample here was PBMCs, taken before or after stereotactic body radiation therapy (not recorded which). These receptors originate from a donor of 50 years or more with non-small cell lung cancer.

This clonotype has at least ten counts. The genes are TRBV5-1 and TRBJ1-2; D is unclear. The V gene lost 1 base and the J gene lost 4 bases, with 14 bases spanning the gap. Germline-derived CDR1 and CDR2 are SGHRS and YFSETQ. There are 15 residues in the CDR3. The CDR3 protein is CASSLLRDPSYGYTF. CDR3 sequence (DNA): TGCGCCAGCAGCTTGCTCCGTGACCCTAGCTATGGCTACACCTTC. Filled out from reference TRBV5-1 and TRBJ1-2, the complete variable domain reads KAGVTQTPRYLIKTRGQQVTLSCSPISGHRSVSWYQQTPGQGLQFLFEYFSETQRNKGNFPGRFSGRQFSNSRSEMNVSTLELGDSALYLCASSLLRDPSYGYTFGSGTRLTVV.

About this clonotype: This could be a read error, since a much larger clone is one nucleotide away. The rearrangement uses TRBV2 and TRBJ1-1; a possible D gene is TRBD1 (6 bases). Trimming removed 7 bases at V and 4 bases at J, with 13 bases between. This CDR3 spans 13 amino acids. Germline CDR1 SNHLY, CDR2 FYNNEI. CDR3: CASKKGGGTEAFF. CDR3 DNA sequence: TGTGCCAGCAAGAAAGGGGGGGGCACTGAAGCTTTCTTT.

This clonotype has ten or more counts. The CDR3 region is CASSLGRGFGTQYF. The CDR3 DNA reads as TGTGCCAGCAGCTTAGGGAGGGGATTCGGGACCCAGTACTTC. The chain carries TRBV7-9 and TRBJ2-5, with D possibly TRBD2 on 6 matching bases. The CDR3 length is 14 residues. Per germline, CDR1 SEHNR and CDR2 FQNEAQ (reference sequence). V gave up 1 base and J gave up 7 bases, with 13 bases separating them.

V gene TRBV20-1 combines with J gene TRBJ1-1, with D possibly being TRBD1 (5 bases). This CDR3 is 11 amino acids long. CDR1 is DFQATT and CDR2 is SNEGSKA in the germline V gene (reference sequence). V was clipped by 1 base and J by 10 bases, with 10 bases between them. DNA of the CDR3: TGCAGTGCTAGAGGAACAGGCGGAGCTTTCTTT. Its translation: CSARGTGGAFF.

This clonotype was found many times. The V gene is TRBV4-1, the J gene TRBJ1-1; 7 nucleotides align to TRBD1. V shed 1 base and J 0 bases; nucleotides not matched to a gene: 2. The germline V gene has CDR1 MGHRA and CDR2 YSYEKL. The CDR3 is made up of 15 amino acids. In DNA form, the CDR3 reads TGCGCCAGCAGCCAAGGACAGGGAGTGAACACTGAAGCTTTCTTT. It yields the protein CASSQGQGVNTEAFF.

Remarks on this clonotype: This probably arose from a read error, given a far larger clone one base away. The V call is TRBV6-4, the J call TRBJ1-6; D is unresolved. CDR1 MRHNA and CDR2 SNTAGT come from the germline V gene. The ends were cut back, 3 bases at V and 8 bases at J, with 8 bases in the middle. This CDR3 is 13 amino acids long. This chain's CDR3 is CASSEVHDSPLHF. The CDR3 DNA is TGTGCCAGCAGTGAGGTTCACGATTCACCCCTCCACTTT.

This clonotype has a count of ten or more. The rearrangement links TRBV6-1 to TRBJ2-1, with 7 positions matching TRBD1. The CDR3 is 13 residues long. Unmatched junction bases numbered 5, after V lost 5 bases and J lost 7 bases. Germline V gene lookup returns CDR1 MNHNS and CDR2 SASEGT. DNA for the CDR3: TGTGCCAGCAGTCCGGGACAGACGAATGAGCAGTTCTTC. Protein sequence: CASSPGQTNEQFF.

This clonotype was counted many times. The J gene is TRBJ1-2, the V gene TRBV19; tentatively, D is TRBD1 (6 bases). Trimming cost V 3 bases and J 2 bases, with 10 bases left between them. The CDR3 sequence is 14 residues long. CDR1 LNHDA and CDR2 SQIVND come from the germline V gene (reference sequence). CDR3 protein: CASSMARGNYGYTF. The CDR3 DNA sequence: TGTGCCAGTAGTATGGCCAGGGGCAACTATGGCTACACCTTC.

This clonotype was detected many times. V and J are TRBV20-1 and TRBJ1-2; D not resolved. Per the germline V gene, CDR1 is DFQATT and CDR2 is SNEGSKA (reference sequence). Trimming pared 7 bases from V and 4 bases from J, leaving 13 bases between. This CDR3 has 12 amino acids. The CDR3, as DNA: TGCAGTGTGCTGGCTCCTGGCTATGGCTACACCTTC. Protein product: CSVLAPGYGYTF.

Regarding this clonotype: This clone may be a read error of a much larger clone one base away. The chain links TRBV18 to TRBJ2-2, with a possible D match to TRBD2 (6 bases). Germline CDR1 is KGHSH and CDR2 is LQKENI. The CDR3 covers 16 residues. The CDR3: CASSHYNDRNTGGLFF. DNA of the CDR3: TGTGCCAGCTCACATTACAATGACAGAAACACCGGGGGGCTGTTTTTT.

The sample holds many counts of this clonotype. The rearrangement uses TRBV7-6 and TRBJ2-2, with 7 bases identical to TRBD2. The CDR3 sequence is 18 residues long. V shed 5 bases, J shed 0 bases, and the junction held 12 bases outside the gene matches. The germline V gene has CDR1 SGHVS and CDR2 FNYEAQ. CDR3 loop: CASSLVLPGGSNTGELFF. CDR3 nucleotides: TGTGCCAGCAGCCTCGTTCTACCGGGGGGATCGAACACCGGGGAGCTGTTTTTT.

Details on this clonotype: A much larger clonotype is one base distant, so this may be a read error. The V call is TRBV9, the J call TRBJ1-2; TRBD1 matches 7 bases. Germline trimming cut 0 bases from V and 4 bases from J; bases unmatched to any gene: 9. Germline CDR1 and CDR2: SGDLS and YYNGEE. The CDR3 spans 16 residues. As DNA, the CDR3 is TGTGCCAGCAGCGTAGCGTCGGGAGGGGGCTCCTATGGCTACACCTTC. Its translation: CASSVASGGGSYGYTF.

As DNA, the CDR3 is TGTGCCAGTAGCCGAGGACTAGTGGGGGCTGGCGATACGCAGTATTTT. Translation gives CASSRGLVGAGDTQYF. This chain uses TRBV19 with TRBJ2-3, with D perhaps TRBD2 (7 bases). Germline V CDR1 and CDR2: LNHDA, SQIVND (reference sequence). This CDR3 is built from 16 residues. Trimming took 6 bases from V and 6 from J, leaving 22 bases between them.

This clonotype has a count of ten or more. Here the CDR3 reads CAWSWGMSSYEQYF. The CDR3 DNA is TGTGCCTGGAGTTGGGGCATGAGCTCCTACGAGCAGTACTTC. The J gene is TRBJ2-7, the V gene TRBV30; possible D gene TRBD1, 5 bases. CDR3 size: 14 residues. Germline CDR1 and CDR2: GTSNPN and SVGIG (reference sequence). The V and J ends lost 2 bases and 0 bases respectively, with 11 bases between them.

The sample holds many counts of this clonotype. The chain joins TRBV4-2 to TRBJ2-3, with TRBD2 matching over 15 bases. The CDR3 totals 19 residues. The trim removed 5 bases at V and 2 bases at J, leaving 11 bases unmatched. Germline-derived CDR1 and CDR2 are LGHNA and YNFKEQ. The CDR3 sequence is CASSFNTGLAGGNTDTQYF. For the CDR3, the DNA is TGTGCCAGCAGCTTCAATACGGGACTAGCGGGGGGAAACACAGATACGCAGTATTTT.

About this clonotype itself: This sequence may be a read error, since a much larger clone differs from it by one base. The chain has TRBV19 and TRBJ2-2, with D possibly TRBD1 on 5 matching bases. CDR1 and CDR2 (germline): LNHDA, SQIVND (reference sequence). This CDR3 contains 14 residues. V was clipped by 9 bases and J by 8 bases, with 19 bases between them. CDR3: CASHKGWGPGELFF. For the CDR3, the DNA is TGTGCCAGCCATAAGGGGTGGGGCCCTGGGGAGCTGTTTTTT.

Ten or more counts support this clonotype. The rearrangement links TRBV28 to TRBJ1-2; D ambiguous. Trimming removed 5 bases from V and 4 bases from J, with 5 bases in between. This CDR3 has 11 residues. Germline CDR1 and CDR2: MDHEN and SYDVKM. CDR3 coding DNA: TGTGCCAGCAGTAACCCCTATGGCTACACCTTC. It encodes CASSNPYGYTF.

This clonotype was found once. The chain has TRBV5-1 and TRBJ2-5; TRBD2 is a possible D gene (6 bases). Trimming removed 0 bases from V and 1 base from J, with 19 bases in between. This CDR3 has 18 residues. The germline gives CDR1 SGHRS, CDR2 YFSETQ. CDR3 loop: CASSLEGIAALLQETQYF. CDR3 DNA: TGCGCCAGCAGCTTGGAAGGAATAGCGGCATTGCTCCAAGAGACCCAGTACTTC. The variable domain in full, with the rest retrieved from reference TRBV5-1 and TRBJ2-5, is KAGVTQTPRYLIKTRGQQVTLSCSPISGHRSVSWYQQTPGQGLQFLFEYFSETQRNKGNFPGRFSGRQFSNSRSEMNVSTLELGDSALYLCASSLEGIAALLQETQYFGPGTRLLVL.

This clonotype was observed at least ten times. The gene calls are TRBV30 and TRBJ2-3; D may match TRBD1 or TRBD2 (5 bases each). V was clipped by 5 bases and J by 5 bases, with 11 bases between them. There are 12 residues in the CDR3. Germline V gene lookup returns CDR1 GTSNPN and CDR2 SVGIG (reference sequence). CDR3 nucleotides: TGTGCCTGGGGTGGGACCGGAGATACGCAGTATTTT. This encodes CAWGGTGDTQYF.

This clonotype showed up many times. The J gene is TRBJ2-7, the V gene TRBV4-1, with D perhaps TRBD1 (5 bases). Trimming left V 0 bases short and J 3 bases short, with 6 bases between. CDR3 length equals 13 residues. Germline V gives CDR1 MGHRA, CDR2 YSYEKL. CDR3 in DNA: TGCGCCAGCAGCCAAGAAAGGGGCTACGAGCAGTACTTC. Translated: CASSQERGYEQYF.

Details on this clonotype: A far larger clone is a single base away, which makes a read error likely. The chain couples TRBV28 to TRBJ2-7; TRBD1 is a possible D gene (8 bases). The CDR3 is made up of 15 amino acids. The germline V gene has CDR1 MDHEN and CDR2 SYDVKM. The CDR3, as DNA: TGTGCCAGCAGCTTGCAGGGGGCGGGGGCCTACGATCAGTACTTC. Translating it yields CASSLQGAGAYDQYF.

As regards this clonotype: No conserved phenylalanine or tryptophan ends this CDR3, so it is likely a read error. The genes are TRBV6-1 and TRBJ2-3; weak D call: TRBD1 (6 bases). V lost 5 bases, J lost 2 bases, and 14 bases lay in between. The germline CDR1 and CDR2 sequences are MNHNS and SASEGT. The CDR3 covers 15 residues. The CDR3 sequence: CASSREGDNTDTQYS. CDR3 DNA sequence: TGTGCCAGCAGTCGCGAGGGGGATAACACAGATACGCAGTATTCT.

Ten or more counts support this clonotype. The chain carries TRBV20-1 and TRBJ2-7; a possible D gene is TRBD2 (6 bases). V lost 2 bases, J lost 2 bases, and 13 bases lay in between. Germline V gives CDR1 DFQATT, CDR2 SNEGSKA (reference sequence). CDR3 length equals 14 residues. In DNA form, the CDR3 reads TGCAGTGCTAGATTCGGAGGGAGAGCCTACGAGCAGTACTTC. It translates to CSARFGGRAYEQYF.

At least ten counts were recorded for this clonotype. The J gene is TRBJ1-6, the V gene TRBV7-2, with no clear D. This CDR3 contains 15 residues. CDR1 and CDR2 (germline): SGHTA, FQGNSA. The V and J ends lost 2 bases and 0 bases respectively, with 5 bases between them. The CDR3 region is CASSLYGSYNSPLHF. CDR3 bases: TGTGCCAGCAGCTTATATGGCTCCTATAATTCACCCCTCCACTTT.

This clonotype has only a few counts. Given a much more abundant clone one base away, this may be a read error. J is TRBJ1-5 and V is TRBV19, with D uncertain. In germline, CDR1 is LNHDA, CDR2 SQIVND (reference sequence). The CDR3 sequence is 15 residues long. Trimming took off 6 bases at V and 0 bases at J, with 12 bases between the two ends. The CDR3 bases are TGTGCCAGTAGAAGGGTCGGGCATAGCAATCAGCCCCAGCATTTT. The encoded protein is CASRRVGHSNQPQHF. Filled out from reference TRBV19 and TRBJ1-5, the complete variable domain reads DGGITQSPKYLFRKEGQNVTLSCEQNLNHDAMYWYRQDPGQGLRLIYYSQIVNDFQKGDIAEGYSVSREKKESFPLTVTSAQKNPTAFYLCASRRVGHSNQPQHFGDGTRLSIL.

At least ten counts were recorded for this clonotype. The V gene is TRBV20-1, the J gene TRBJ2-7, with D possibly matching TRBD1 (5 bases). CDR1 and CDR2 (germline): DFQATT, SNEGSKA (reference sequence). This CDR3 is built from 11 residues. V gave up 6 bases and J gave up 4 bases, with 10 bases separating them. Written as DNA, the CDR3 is TGCAGTGCCGACGGACAATACGAGCAGTACTTC. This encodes CSADGQYEQYF.